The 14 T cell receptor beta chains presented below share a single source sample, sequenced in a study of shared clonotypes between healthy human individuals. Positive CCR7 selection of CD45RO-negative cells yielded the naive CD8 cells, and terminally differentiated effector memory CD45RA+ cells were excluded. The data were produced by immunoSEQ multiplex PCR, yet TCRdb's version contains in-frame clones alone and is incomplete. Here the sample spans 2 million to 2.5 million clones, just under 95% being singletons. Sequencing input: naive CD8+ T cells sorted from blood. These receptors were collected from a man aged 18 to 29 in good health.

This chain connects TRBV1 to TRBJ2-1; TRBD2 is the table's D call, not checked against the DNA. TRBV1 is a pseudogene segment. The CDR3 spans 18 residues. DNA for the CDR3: TGCACCAGCAGCCAAGATTGGGGACTAGCGGGGGTAAGCGATGAGCAGTTCTTC. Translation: CTSSQDWGLAGVSDEQFF.

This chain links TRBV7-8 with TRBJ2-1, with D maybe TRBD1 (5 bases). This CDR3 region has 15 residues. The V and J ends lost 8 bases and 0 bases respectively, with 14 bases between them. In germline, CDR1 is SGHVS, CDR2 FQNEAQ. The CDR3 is CASLGLHNSYNEQFF. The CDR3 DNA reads TGTGCCAGCTTGGGGCTTCACAACTCCTACAATGAGCAGTTCTTC.

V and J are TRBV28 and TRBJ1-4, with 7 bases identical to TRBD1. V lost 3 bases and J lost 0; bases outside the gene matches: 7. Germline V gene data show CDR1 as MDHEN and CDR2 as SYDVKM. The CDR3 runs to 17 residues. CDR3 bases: TGTGCCAGCAGTTTCGACAGGGAGGGGGCAACTAATGAAAAACTGTTTTTT. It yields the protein CASSFDREGATNEKLFF.

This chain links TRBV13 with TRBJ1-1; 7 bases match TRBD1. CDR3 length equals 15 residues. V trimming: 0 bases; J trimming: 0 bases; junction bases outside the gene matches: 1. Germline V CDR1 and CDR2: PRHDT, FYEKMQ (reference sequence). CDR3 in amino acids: CASSLGTGVNTEAFF. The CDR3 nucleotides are TGTGCCAGCAGCTTAGGTACAGGGGTGAACACTGAAGCTTTCTTT.

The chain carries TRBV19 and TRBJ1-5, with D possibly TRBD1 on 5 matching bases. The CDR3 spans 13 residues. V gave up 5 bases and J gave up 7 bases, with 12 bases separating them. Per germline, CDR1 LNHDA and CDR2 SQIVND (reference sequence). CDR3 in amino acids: CASSWEGTQPQHF. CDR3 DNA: TGTGCCAGTAGTTGGGAGGGGACGCAGCCCCAGCATTTT. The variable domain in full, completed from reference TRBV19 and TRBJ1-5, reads DGGITQSPKYLFRKEGQNVTLSCEQNLNHDAMYWYRQDPGQGLRLIYYSQIVNDFQKGDIAEGYSVSREKKESFPLTVTSAQKNPTAFYLCASSWEGTQPQHFGDGTRLSIL.

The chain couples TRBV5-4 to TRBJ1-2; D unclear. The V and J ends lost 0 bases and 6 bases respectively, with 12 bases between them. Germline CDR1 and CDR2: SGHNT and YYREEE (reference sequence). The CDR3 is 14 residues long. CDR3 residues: CASSLDGDSDGYTF. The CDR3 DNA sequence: TGTGCCAGCAGCTTGGATGGCGACTCCGATGGCTACACCTTC.

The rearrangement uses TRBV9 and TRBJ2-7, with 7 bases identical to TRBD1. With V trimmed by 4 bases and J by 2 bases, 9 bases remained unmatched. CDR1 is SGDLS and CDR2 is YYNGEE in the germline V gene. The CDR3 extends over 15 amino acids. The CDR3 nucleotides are TGTGCCAGCAGCCCAGACAGGGTGGGGGCCTACGAGCAGTACTTC. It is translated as CASSPDRVGAYEQYF. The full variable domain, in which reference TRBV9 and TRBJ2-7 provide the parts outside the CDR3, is DSGVTQTPKHLITATGQRVTLRCSPRSGDLSVYWYQQSLDQGLQFLIQYYNGEERAKGNILERFSAQQFPDLHSELNLSSLELGDSALYFCASSPDRVGAYEQYFGPGTRLTVT.

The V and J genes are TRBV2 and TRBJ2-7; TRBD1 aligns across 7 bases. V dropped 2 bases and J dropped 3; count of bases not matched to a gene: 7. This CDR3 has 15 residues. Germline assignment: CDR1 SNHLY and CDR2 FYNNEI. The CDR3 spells CASSELPGQNYEQYF. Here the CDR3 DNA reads TGTGCCAGCAGTGAATTACCGGGACAGAACTACGAGCAGTACTTC.

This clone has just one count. CDR3 protein: CASSAARNSYEQYF. CDR3 nucleotides: TGTGCCAGCAGTGCCGCCCGAAACTCCTACGAGCAGTACTTC. The genes are TRBV6-1 and TRBJ2-7, with no clear D. V lost 4 bases and J 0 bases, leaving 10 bases between the germline ends. Germline loops: CDR1 MNHNS, CDR2 SASEGT. This CDR3 is built from 14 residues.

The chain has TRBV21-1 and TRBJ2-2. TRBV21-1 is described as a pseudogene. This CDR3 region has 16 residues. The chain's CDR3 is CASSREGNTNTGELFF. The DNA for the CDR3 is TGTGCCAGCAGCAGGGAAGGCAATACGAACACCGGGGAGCTGTTTTTT.

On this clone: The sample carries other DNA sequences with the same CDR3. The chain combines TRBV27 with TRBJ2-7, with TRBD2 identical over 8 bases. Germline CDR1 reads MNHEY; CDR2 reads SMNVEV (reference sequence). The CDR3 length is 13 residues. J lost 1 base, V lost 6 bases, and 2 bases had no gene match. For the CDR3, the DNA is TGTGCCAGCAGCTCTAGCGGGTCCTACGAGCAGTACTTC. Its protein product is CASSSSGSYEQYF.

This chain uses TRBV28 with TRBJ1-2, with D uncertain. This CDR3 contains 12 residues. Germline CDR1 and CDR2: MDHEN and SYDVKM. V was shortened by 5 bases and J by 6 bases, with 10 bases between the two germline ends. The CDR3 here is CASSGKHHGYTF. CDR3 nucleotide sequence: TGTGCCAGCAGTGGGAAACATCATGGCTACACCTTC.

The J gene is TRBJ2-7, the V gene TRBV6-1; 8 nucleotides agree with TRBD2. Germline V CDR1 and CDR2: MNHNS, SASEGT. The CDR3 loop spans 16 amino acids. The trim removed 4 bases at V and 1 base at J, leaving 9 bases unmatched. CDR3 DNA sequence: TGTGCCAGCAGTGCCCGGGGGGGACTTACTTCCTACGAGCAGTACTTC. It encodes CASSARGGLTSYEQYF.

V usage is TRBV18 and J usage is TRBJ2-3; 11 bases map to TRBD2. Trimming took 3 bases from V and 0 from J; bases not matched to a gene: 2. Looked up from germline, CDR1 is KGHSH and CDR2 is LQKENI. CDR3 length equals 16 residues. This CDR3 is CASSPTSGASTDTQYF. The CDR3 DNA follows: TGTGCCAGCTCACCGACTAGCGGGGCTAGCACAGATACGCAGTATTTT.